This paragraph covers one TCR beta chain sequence. The sample is drawn from a study of blood T cell repertoires in COVID-19. Study-wide context: Samples of COVID-19 (acute and convalescent) were obtained from the United States, Italy and Spain. In each case, the material was cDNA or gDNA derived from T cells, B-cell-depleted T cells, or PBMCs.

Original data processing: Nucleated cell number was recorded as an estimate derived from reference gene primer amplification. Sequencing used immunoSEQ multiplex PCR; TCRdb keeps in-frame clones, though not all of them. V and J calls and clone size are given by that table; D and trimming were obtained from the DNA. The repertoire holds 95,000 to 150,000 clones, with 80% to 90% as singletons. V lost 4 bases, J lost 7 bases, and 23 bases lay in between. The CDR3 is made up of 18 amino acids. Germline V gene sequence: CDR1 LGHNA, CDR2 YNFKEQ. The sequencing input was peripheral blood. The origin of this receptor is a woman in her forties or fifties with active or convalescent COVID-19. V and J are TRBV4-2 and TRBJ2-6, with TRBD2 as a possible D gene (6 bases). The CDR3 DNA reads TGTGCCAGCAGCCTTACGACTGGGGGTCGGGGAGGAGCCAACGTCCTGACTTTC. This sequence encodes CASSLTTGGRGGANVLTF.